Below, 13 T cell receptor beta chains from the same sample are listed, as sequenced in a study of response to subunit inactivated influenza vaccine. TCRdb processed the RT-PCR reads anew with MiXCR; each CDR3 protein has one entry. The repertoire includes 600,000 to 850,000 distinct CDR3 sequences, around 15% of them detected once, and less than 8.5% sits in the top ten. Sequencing used PBMCs from blood, obtained less than 15 days before vaccination. The origin of the receptors is a man aged 50-60 years who received an inactivated influenza vaccine.

This clonotype has more than one count but fewer than ten. This chain joins TRBV10-3 and TRBJ2-2; the D gene is possibly TRBD2 (5 bases). This CDR3 has 14 amino acids. Trimming removed 10 bases at V and 0 bases at J, with 12 bases between. Germline CDR1 reads ENHRY; CDR2 reads SYGVKD. The CDR3 is CATRTESNTGELFF. CDR3 bases: TGTGCCACCCGGACTGAATCGAACACCGGGGAGCTGTTTTTT.

In this sample, this clonotype turned up many times. The CDR3: CAISDNRGAGQPQHF. DNA for the CDR3: TGTGCCATCAGTGACAATAGGGGGGCAGGACAGCCCCAGCATTTT. The chain combines TRBV10-3 with TRBJ1-5; possible D gene TRBD1, 6 bases. V was cut by 3 bases and J by 7 bases, with 16 bases left in between. This CDR3 has 15 amino acids. The germline gives CDR1 ENHRY, CDR2 SYGVKD.

This clonotype has just a few counts. The chain carries TRBV12-3 or TRBV12-4 and TRBJ1-3, with a tentative D call TRBD1 (5 bases). The CDR3 runs 14 residues. The germline V and J ends were trimmed by 4 bases and 0 bases, with 7 bases remaining between them. CDR3 amino acids: CASSSGSSGNTIYF. The CDR3 bases are TGTGCCAGCAGTTCAGGGTCCTCTGGAAACACCATATATTTT.

The sample holds a few counts of this clonotype. The V gene is TRBV7-9, the J gene TRBJ1-5, with D unresolved. The CDR3 has 15 residues. The V and J ends lost 1 base and 7 bases respectively, with 14 bases between them. Germline V lookup: CDR1 SEHNR, CDR2 FQNEAQ (reference sequence). CDR3: CASSLGGRYGQPQHF. As DNA, the CDR3 is TGTGCCAGCAGCTTAGGCGGCAGGTATGGGCAGCCCCAGCATTTT.

The sample holds many counts of this clonotype. The chain employs TRBV25-1 and TRBJ1-3; D gene unclear. Trimming removed 3 bases from V and 0 bases from J, with 9 bases in between. The length of the CDR3 is 15 residues. CDR1 and CDR2 from the germline V gene are MGHDK and SYGVNS. The CDR3 sequence: CASSENHISGNTIYF. DNA for the CDR3: TGTGCCAGCAGTGAGAATCACATCTCTGGAAACACCATATATTTT.

The table lists this clonotype with many counts. The chain employs TRBV10-3 and TRBJ2-3, with TRBD1 identical over 11 bases. V gave up 4 bases and J gave up 5 bases; unmatched junction bases: 2. The germline gives CDR1 ENHRY, CDR2 SYGVKD. The CDR3 runs 14 residues. CDR3 region: CAISGTGGIDTQYF. The CDR3, as DNA: TGTGCCATCAGTGGGACAGGGGGCATAGATACGCAGTATTTT.

V and J are TRBV6-1 and TRBJ1-2; D unresolved. CDR3 length equals 13 residues. V was shortened by 3 bases and J by 5 bases, with 10 bases between the two germline ends. Germline loops: CDR1 MNHNS, CDR2 SASEGT. CDR3 sequence (DNA): TGTGCCAGCAGTGATAGCGGGGTTTATGGCTACACCTTC. Protein: CASSDSGVYGYTF.

This clonotype was detected only a few times. The rearrangement joins TRBV27 to TRBJ2-2; TRBD2 matches at 11 bases. Trimming at V came to 5 bases and at J to 7 bases, leaving 12 bases not matched to a gene. The CDR3 consists of 17 residues. Germline values: CDR1 MNHEY, CDR2 SMNVEV (reference sequence). DNA for the CDR3: TGTGCCAGCAGTCAAGGACGTCTAGCGGGAGGCATCGGGGAGCTGTTTTTT. This codes for CASSQGRLAGGIGELFF.

This clonotype appeared many times. The chain couples TRBV20-1 to TRBJ2-1; TRBD2 agrees at 9 bases. Trimming removed 5 bases from V and 4 bases from J; junction bases left unmatched: 3. Germline V CDR1 and CDR2: DFQATT, SNEGSKA (reference sequence). The CDR3 sequence is 13 residues long. The CDR3 bases are TGCAGTGCTCGCGGGAGGGCTTACAATGAGCAGTTCTTC. Protein product: CSARGRAYNEQFF.

This clonotype was detected only a few times. The chain carries TRBV27 and TRBJ2-7, with 9 nucleotides matching TRBD1. The CDR3 has 13 residues. Germline-derived CDR1 and CDR2 are MNHEY and SMNVEV (reference sequence). V lost 3 bases to trimming and J lost 7 bases; unmatched junction nucleotides: 4. As DNA, the CDR3 is TGTGCCAGCAGTTTGCAGACAGGGGGTGAGCAGTACTTC. It codes for CASSLQTGGEQYF.

J is TRBJ2-3 and V is TRBV10-3; 7 nucleotides align to TRBD2. The CDR3 covers 13 residues. Losses at the gene ends were 10 bases for V and 5 bases for J; bases not matched to a gene: 9. The V gene's germline CDR1 is ENHRY and CDR2 SYGVKD. CDR3 amino acids: CATHRGEGDTQYF. CDR3 nucleotide sequence: TGTGCCACCCATCGGGGGGAGGGAGATACGCAGTATTTT.

This clonotype was seen a few times. V usage is TRBV7-8 and J usage is TRBJ2-1; TRBD2 matches at 12 bases. After removal of 5 bases from V and 4 bases from J, the junction contained 3 bases not matched to a gene. Germline CDR1 SGHVS, CDR2 FQNEAQ. The CDR3 sequence is 15 residues long. CDR3 sequence reads: CASSTTSGGYNEQFF. The CDR3 DNA follows: TGTGCCAGCAGCACAACTAGCGGGGGGTACAATGAGCAGTTCTTC.

The chain combines TRBV5-1 with TRBJ1-2; D is unresolved. The CDR3 has 14 amino acids. The germline V gene encodes CDR1 SGHRS and CDR2 YFSETQ. Deletions cut 1 base from V and 2 bases from J, with 9 bases between. CDR3 in DNA: TGCGCCAGCAGCTTGATCGGGCAGAACTATGGCTACACCTTC. Translating gives CASSLIGQNYGYTF.